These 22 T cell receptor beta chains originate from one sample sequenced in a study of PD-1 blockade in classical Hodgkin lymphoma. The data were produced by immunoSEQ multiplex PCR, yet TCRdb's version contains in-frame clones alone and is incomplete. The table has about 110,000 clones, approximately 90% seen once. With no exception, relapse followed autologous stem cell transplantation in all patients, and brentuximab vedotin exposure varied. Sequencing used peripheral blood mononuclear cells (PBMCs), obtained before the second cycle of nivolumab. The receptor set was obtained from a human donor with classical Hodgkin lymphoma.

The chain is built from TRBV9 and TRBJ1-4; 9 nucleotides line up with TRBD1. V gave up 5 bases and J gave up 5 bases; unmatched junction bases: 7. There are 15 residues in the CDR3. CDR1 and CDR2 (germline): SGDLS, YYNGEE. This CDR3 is CASRGSDRGNEKLFF. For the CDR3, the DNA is TGTGCCAGCAGGGGCTCAGACAGGGGGAATGAAAAACTGTTTTTT.

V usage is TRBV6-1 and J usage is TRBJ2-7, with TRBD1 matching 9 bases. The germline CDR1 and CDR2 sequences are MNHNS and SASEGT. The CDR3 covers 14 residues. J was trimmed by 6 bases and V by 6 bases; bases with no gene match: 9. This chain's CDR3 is CASRSDRGSSEQYF. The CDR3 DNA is TGTGCCAGCAGAAGCGACAGGGGGTCGTCCGAGCAGTACTTC.

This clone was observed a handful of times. CDR3 protein: CSALGLAGWDTGELFF. As DNA, the CDR3 is TGCAGCGCCTTAGGGCTAGCGGGGTGGGACACCGGGGAGCTGTTTTTT. The chain combines TRBV29-1 with TRBJ2-2, with 9 nucleotides matching TRBD2. V lost 7 bases to trimming and J lost 3 bases; unmatched junction nucleotides: 12. The CDR3 contains 16 residues. Looked up from germline, CDR1 is SQVTM and CDR2 is ANQGSEA.

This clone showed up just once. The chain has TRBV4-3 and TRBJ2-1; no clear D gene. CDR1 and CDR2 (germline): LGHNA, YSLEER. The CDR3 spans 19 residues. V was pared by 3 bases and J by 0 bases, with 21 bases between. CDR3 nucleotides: TGCGCCAGCAGCCAGAGCCTGTTTCCGATTAGGGCCTCCTACAATGAGCAGTTCTTC. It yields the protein CASSQSLFPIRASYNEQFF.

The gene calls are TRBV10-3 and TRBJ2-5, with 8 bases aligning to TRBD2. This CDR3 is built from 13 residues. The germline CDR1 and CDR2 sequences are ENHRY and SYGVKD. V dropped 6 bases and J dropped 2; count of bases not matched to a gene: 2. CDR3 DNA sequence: TGTGCCATCAGAGGGACTAGGCAAGAGACCCAGTACTTC. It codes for CAIRGTRQETQYF.

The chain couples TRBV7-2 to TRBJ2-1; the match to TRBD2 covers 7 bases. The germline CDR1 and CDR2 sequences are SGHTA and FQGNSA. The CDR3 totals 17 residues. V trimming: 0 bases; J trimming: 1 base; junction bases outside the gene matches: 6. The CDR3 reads CASSLAGGPGSYNEQFF. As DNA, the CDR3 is TGTGCCAGCAGCTTAGCGGGAGGGCCCGGTTCCTACAATGAGCAGTTCTTC.

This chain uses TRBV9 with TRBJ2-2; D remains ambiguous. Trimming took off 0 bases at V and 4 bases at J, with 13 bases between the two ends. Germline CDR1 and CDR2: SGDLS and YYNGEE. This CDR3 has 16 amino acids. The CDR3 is CASSVVPRPTTGELFF. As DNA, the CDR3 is TGTGCCAGCAGCGTAGTCCCAAGACCGACCACCGGGGAGCTGTTTTTT.

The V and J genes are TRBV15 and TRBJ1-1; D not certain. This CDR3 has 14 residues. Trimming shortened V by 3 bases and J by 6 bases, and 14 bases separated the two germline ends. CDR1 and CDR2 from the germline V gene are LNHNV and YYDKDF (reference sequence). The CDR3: CATSSHYWESEAFF. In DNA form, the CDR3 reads TGTGCCACCAGCAGTCATTATTGGGAGTCTGAAGCTTTCTTT.

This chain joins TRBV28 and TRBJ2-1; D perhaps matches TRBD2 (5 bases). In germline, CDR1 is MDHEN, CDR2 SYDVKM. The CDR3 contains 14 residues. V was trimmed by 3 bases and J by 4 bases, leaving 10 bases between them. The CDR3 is CASSFSREYNEQFF. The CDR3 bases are TGTGCCAGCAGTTTCTCTAGGGAGTACAATGAGCAGTTCTTC.

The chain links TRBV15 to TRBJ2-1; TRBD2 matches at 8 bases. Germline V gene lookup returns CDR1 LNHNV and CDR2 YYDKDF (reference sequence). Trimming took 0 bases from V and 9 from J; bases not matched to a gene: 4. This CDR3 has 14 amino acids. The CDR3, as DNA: TGTGCCACCAGCAGAGATGCGGGGGGCGGTGAGCAGTTCTTC. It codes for CATSRDAGGGEQFF.

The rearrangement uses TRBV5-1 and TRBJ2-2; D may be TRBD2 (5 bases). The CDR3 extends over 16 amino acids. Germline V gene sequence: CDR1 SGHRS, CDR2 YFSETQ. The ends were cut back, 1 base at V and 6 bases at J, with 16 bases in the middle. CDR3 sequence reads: CASSLRPSVGAGELFF. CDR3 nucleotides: TGCGCCAGCAGCTTGCGACCTTCCGTCGGGGCCGGGGAGCTGTTTTTT. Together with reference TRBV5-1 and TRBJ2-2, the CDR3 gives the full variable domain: KAGVTQTPRYLIKTRGQQVTLSCSPISGHRSVSWYQQTPGQGLQFLFEYFSETQRNKGNFPGRFSGRQFSNSRSEMNVSTLELGDSALYLCASSLRPSVGAGELFFGEGSRLTVL.

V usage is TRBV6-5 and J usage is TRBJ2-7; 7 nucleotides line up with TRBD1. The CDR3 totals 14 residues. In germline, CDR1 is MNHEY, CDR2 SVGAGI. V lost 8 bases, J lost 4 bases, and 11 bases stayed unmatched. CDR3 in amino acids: CASESGQPQYEQYF. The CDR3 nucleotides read TGTGCCAGCGAGTCGGGACAGCCTCAGTACGAGCAGTACTTC.

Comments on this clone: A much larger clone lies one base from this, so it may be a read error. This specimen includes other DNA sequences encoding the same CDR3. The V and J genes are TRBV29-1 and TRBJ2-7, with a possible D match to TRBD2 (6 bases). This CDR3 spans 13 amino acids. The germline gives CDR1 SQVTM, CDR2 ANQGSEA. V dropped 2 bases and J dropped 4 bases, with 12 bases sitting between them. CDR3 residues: CSVETGSSYEQYF. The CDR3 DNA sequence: TGCAGCGTTGAAACCGGGAGCTCTTACGAGCAGTACTTC.

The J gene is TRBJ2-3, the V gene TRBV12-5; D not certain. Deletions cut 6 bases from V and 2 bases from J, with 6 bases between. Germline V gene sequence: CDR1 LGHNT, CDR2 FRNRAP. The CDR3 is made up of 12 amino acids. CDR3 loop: CASGLYTDTQYF. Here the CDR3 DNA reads TGTGCTAGTGGGCTCTACACAGATACGCAGTATTTT.

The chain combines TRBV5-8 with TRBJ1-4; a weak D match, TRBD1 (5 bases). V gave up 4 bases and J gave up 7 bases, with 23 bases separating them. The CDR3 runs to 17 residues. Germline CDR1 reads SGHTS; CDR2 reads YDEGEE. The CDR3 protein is CASSTGIQAGTGEKLFF. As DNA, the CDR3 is TGTGCCAGCAGCACGGGGATCCAAGCGGGGACGGGTGAAAAACTGTTTTTT.

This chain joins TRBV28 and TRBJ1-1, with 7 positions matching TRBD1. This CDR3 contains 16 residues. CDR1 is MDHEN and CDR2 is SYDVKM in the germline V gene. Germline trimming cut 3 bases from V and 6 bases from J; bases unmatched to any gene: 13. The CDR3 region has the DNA TGTGCCAGCAGTTTTTCGCTGGACAGGCGAACCCCTGAAGCTTTCTTT. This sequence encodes CASSFSLDRRTPEAFF.

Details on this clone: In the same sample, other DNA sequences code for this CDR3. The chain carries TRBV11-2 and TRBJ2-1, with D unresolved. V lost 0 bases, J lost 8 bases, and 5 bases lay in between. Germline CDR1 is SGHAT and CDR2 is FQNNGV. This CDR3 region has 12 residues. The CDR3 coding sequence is TGTGCCAGCAGCTTAGATCAGCATGAGCAGTTCTTC. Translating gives CASSLDQHEQFF. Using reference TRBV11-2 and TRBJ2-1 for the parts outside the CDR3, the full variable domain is EAGVAQSPRYKIIEKRQSVAFWCNPISGHATLYWYQQILGQGPKLLIQFQNNGVVDDSQLPKDRFSAERLKGVDSTLKIQPAKLEDSAVYLCASSLDQHEQFFGPGTRLTVL.

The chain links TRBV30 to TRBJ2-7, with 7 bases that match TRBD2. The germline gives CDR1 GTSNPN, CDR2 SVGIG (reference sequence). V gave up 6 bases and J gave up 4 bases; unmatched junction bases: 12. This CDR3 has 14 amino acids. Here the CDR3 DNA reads TGTGCCTGCAACACTAGGAGCGGGGTATACGAGCAGTACTTC. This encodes CACNTRSGVYEQYF.

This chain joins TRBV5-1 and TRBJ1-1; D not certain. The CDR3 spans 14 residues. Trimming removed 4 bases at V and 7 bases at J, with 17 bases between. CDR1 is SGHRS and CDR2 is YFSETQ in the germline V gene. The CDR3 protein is CASSPRTSSSEAFF. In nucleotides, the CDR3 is TGCGCCAGCAGCCCCCGGACCAGCTCCAGTGAAGCTTTCTTT.

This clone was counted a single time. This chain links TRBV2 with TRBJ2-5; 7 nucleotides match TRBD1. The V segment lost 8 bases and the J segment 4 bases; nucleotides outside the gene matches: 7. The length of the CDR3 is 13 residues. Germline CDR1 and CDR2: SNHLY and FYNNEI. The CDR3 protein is CASRQGVGETQYF. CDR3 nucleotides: TGTGCCAGCCGGCAGGGGGTCGGAGAGACCCAGTACTTC.

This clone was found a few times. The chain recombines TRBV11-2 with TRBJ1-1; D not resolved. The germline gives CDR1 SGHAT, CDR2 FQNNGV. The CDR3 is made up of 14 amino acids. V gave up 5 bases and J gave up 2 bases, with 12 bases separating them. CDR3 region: CASSRRIANTEAFF. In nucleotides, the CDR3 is TGTGCCAGCAGCCGACGTATAGCAAACACTGAAGCTTTCTTT. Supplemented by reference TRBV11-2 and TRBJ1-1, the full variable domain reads EAGVAQSPRYKIIEKRQSVAFWCNPISGHATLYWYQQILGQGPKLLIQFQNNGVVDDSQLPKDRFSAERLKGVDSTLKIQPAKLEDSAVYLCASSRRIANTEAFFGQGTRLTVV.

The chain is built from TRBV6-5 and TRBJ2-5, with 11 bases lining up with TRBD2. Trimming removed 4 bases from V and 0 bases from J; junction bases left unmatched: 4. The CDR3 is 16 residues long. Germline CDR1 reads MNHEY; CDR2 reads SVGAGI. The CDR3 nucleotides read TGTGCCAGCAGTTCCCGACTAGCGGGGAACCAAGAGACCCAGTACTTC. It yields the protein CASSSRLAGNQETQYF.